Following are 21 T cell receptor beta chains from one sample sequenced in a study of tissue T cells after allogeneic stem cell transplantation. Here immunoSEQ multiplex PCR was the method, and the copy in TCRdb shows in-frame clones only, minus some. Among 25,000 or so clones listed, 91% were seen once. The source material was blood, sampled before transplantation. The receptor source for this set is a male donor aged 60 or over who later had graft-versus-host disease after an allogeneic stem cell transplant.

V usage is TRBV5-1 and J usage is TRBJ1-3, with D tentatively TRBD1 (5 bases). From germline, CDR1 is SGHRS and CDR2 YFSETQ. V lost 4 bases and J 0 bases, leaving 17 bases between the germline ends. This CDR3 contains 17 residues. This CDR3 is CASSTHSGESSGNTIYF. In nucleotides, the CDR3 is TGCGCCAGCAGCACCCATTCGGGGGAAAGCTCTGGAAACACCATATATTTT.

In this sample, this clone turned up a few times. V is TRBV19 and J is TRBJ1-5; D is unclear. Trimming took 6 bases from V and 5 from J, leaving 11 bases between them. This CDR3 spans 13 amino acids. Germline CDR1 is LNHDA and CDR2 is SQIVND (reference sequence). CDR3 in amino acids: CASSSGLYQPQHF. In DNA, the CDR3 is TGTGCCAGTAGCTCCGGGCTCTATCAGCCCCAGCATTTT.

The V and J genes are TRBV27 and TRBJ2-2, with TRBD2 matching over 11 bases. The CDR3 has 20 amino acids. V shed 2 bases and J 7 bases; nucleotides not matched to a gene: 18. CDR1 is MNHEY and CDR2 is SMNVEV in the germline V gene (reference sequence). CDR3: CASSLDRTGTSGHRGGELFF. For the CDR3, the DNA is TGTGCCAGCAGTTTAGACCGGACCGGGACTAGCGGACACAGGGGCGGGGAGCTGTTTTTT.

The CDR3 nucleotides are TGCGCCAGCAGCTTGGTACCAGCCGAAAGCTCTGGGGCCAACGTCCTGACTTTC. Its translation: CASSLVPAESSGANVLTF. V and J are TRBV5-1 and TRBJ2-6; D unclear. The CDR3 sequence is 18 residues long. V lost 0 bases, J lost 0 bases, and 13 bases lay in between. CDR1 is SGHRS and CDR2 is YFSETQ in the germline V gene.

The CDR3 sequence is CAWNDGTSGKKFF. DNA for the CDR3: TGTGCCTGGAACGACGGGACTAGCGGTAAAAAGTTCTTC. The rearrangement uses TRBV30 and TRBJ2-1; 11 nucleotides match TRBD2. There are 13 residues in the CDR3. Trimming removed 4 bases from V and 14 bases from J; junction bases left unmatched: 10. Germline V gene sequence: CDR1 GTSNPN, CDR2 SVGIG (reference sequence). Variable domain in full (rest from reference TRBV30 and TRBJ2-1): SQTIHQWPATLVQPVGSPLSLECTVEGTSNPNLYWYRQAAGRGLQLLFYSVGIGQISSEVPQNLSASRPQDRQFILSSKKLLLSDSGFYLCAWNDGTSGKKFFGPGTRLTVL.

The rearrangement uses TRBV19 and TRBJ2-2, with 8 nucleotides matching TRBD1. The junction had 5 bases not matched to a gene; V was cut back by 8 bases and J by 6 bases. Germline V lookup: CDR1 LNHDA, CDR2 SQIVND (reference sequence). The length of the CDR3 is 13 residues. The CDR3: CASGLQGAGELFF. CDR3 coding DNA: TGTGCCAGTGGATTACAGGGGGCCGGGGAGCTGTTTTTT.

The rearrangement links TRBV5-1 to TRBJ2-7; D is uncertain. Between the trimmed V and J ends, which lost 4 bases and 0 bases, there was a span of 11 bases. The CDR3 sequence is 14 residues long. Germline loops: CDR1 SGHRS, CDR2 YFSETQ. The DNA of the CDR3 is TGCGCCAGCAGCCTTGACCAGCTCTCCTACGAGCAGTACTTC. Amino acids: CASSLDQLSYEQYF.

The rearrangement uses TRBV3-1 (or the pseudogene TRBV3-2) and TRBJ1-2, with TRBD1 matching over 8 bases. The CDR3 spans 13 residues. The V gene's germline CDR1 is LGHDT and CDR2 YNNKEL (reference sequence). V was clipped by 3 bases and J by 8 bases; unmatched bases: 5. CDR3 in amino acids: CASSQDRVGGYTF. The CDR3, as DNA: TGTGCCAGCAGCCAGGACAGGGTAGGAGGCTACACCTTC.

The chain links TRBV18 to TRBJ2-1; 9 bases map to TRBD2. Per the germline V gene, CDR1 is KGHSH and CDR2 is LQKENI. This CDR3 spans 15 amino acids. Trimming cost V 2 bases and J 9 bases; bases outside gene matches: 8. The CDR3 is CASSPSSGESGEQFF. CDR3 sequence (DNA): TGTGCCAGCTCACCATCTAGCGGGGAGTCGGGTGAGCAGTTCTTC. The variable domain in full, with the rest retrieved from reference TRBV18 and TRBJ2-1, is NAGVMQNPRHLVRRRGQEARLRCSPMKGHSHVYWYRQLPEEGLKFMVYLQKENIIDESGMPKERFSAEFPKEGPSILRIQQVVRGDSAAYFCASSPSSGESGEQFFGPGTRLTVL.

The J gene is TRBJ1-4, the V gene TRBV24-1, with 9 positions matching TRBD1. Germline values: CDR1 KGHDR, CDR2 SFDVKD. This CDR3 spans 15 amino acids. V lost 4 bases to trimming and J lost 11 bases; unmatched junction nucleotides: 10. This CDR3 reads CATSDPRDRDGKLFF. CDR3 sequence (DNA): TGTGCCACCAGTGACCCCCGGGACAGGGATGGGAAACTGTTTTTT.

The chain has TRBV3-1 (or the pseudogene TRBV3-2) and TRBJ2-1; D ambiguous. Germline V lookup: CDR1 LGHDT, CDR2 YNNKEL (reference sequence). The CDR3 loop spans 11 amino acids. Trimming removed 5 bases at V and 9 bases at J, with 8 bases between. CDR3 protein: CASSELGEQFF. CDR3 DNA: TGTGCCAGCAGCGAATTAGGTGAGCAGTTCTTC.

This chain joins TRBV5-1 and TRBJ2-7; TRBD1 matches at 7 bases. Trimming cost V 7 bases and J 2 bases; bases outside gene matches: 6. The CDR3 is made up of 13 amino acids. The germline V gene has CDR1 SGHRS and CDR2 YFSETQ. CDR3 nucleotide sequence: TGCGCCAGCCACACCGGGACAGCCTACGAGCAGTACTTC. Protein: CASHTGTAYEQYF. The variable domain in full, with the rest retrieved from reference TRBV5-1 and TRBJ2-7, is KAGVTQTPRYLIKTRGQQVTLSCSPISGHRSVSWYQQTPGQGLQFLFEYFSETQRNKGNFPGRFSGRQFSNSRSEMNVSTLELGDSALYLCASHTGTAYEQYFGPGTRLTVT.

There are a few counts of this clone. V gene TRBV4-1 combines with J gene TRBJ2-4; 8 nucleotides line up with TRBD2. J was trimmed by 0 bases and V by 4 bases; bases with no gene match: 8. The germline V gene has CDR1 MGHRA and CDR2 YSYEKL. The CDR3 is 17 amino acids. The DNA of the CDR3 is TGCGCCAGCAGCCGGGCGGGACTAGTATTAGCCAAAAACATTCAGTACTTC. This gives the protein CASSRAGLVLAKNIQYF.

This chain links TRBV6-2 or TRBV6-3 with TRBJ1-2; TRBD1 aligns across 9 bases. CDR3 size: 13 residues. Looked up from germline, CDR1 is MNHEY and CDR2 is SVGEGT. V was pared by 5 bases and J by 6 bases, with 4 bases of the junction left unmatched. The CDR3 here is CASSGRTGDGYTF. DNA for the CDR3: TGTGCCAGCAGTGGGCGGACAGGGGATGGCTACACCTTC.

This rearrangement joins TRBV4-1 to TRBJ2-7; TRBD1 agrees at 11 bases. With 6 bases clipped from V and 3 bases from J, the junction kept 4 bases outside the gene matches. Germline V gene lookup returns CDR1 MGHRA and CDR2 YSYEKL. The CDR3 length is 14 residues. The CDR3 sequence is CASSPGTGGYEQYF. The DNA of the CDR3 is TGCGCCAGCAGTCCCGGGACAGGGGGCTACGAGCAGTACTTC.

CDR3 in DNA: TGTGCCAGCAATCGACGGGGGGCCCGGGGGGAGACCCAGTACTTC. Its protein is CASNRRGARGETQYF. This chain joins TRBV27 and TRBJ2-5, with D possibly TRBD2 on 7 matching bases. CDR3 length: 15 amino acids. Germline V gene sequence: CDR1 MNHEY, CDR2 SMNVEV (reference sequence). The V end lost 7 bases, the J end lost 5 bases, and 20 bases lay between the germline ends.

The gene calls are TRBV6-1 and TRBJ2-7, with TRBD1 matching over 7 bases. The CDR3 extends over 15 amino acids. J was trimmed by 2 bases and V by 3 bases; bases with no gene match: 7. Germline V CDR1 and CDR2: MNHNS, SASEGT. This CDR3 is CASSDAGGITYEQYF. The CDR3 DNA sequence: TGTGCCAGCAGTGACGCAGGGGGTATTACCTACGAGCAGTACTTC.

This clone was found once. This chain's CDR3 is CASSEREDSPLHF. The CDR3 nucleotides are TGTGCCAGCAGTGAACGGGAGGATTCACCCCTCCACTTT. V and J are TRBV6-4 and TRBJ1-6, with unresolved D. Germline V gene lookup returns CDR1 MRHNA and CDR2 SNTAGT. With 3 bases removed from V and 8 bases from J, the gap between germline ends came to 8 bases. The CDR3 has 13 amino acids.

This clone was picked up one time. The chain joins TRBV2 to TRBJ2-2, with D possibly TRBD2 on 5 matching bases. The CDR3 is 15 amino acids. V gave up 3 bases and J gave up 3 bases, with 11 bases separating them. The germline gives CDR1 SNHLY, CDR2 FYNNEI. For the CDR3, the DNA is TGTGCCAGCAGTGAGTCAGCGGAATACACCGGGGAGCTGTTTTTT. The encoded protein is CASSESAEYTGELFF.

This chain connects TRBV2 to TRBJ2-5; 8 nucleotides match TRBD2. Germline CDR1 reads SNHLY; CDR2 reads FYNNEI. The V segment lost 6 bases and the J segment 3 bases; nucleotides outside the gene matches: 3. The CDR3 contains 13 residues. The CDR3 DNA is TGTGCCAGCAGATTACTAGCGGAAGAGACCCAGTACTTC. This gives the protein CASRLLAEETQYF.

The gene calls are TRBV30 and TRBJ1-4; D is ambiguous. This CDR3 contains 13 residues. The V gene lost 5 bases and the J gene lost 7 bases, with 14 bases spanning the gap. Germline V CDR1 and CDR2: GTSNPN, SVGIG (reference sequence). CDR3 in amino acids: CAWQRGLVEKLFF. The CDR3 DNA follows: TGTGCCTGGCAACGAGGGTTGGTTGAAAAACTGTTTTTT.